This T cell receptor (beta chain) emerged from a study of OX40 agonist ivuxolimab in advanced cancers. TCRdb's table, derived via immunoSEQ multiplex PCR, lists solely in-frame clones and lacks some. The repertoire has tens of thousands of clones, 80% to 90% of them found once; the top ten carry approximately 9.6%. The V gene's germline CDR1 is SEHNR and CDR2 FQNEAQ (reference sequence). CDR3 size: 16 residues. J was trimmed by 3 bases and V by 1 base; bases with no gene match: 5. The V gene is TRBV7-9, the J gene TRBJ2-7, with 11 bases matching TRBD2. The input for sequencing was CD4+ or CD8+ T cells sorted from blood, taken in a trial of the OX40 agonist ivuxolimab. The sequence derives from an adult with an advanced solid tumor such as melanoma, head and neck, liver or kidney cancer. The CDR3 protein is CASSLGGTSGLYEQYF. The CDR3 coding sequence is TGTGCCAGCAGCTTAGGGGGGACTAGCGGACTCTACGAGCAGTACTTC. Together with reference TRBV7-9 and TRBJ2-7, the CDR3 gives the full variable domain: DTGVSQNPRHKITKRGQNVTFRCDPISEHNRLYWYRQTLGQGPEFLTYFQNEAQLEKSRLLSDRFSAERPKGSFSTLEIQRTEQGDSAMYLCASSLGGTSGLYEQYFGPGTRLTVT.